This T cell receptor (beta chain) was observed in a study of graft-versus-host responses after intestinal transplantation. As for the study in general: Induction with anti-thymocyte globulin, then tacrolimus and steroids for around three years, was given to all recipients.

Worth noting for this clone: Its antigen is undetermined.

Per the germline V gene, CDR1 is SGDLS and CDR2 is YYNGEE. This CDR3 is built from 16 residues. Trimming left V 0 bases short and J 0 bases short, with 12 bases between. The study, taken as a whole, reports: GvH clones surfaced in recipient marrow, some emerging earlier in ileum or blood. Researchers found peak circulating GvH clone levels linked to early post-transplant HvG declines.

This table comes from immunoSEQ multiplex PCR, and its TCRdb copy is limited to in-frame clones, with some not included. The sample yields nearly 100,000 clones, around nine tenths seen once. The sequence came from a human patient who received an intestinal transplant, so some T cells may come from the graft donor. Specimen: PBMCs, collected approximately 420 days after intestinal transplant. The chain joins TRBV9 to TRBJ1-2; D remains unclear. The CDR3 bases are TGTGCCAGCAGCGTAGCGGTTGGCCCAACTAACTATGGCTACACCTTC. Encoded protein: CASSVAVGPTNYGYTF.